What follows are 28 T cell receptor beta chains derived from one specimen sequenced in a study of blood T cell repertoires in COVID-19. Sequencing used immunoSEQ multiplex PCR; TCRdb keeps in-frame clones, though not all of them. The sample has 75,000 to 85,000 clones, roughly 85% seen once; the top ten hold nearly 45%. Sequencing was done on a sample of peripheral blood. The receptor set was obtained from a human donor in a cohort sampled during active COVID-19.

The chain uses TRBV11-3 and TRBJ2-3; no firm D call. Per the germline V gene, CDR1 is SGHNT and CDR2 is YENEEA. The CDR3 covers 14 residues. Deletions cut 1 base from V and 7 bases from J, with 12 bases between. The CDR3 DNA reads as TGTGCCAGCAGCTTAGTGGCCAGCGAAAATACGCAGTATTTT. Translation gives CASSLVASENTQYF.

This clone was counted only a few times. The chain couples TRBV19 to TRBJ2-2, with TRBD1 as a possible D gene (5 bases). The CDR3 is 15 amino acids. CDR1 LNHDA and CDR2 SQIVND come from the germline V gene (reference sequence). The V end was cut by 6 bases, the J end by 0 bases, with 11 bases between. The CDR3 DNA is TGTGCCAGTAGCGACAGCTACGCGAACACCGGGGAGCTGTTTTTT. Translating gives CASSDSYANTGELFF.

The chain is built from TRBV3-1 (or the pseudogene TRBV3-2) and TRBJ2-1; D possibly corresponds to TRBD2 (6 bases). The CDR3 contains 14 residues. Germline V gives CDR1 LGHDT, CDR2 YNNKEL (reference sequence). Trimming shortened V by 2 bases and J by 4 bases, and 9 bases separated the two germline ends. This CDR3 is CASSQPGDYNEQFF. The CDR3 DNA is TGTGCCAGCAGCCAACCGGGAGATTACAATGAGCAGTTCTTC.

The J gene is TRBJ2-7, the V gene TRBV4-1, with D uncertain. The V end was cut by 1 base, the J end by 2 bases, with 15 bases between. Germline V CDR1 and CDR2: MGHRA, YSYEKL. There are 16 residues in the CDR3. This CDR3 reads CASSQGSPSHTYEQYF. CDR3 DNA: TGCGCCAGCAGCCAAGGCTCCCCCTCCCACACCTACGAGCAGTACTTC.

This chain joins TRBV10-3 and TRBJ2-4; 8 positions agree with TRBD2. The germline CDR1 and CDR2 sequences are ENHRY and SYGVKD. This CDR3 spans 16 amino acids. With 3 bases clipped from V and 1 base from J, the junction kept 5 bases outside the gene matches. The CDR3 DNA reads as TGTGCCATCAGTGAAGGGCGGGAGGCTGCCAAAAACATTCAGTACTTC. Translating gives CAISEGREAAKNIQYF.

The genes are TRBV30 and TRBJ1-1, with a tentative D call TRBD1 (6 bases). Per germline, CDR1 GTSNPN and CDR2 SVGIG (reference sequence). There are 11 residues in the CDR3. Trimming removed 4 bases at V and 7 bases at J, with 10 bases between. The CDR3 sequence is CAWTGQFEAFF. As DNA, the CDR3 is TGTGCCTGGACTGGACAGTTTGAAGCTTTCTTT.

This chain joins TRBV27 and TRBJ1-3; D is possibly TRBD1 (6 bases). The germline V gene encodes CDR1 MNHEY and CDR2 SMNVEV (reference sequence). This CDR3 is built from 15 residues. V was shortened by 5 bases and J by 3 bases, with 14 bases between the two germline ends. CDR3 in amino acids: CASSRGRVGGNTIYF. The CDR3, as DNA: TGTGCCAGCAGTAGGGGGAGGGTAGGTGGAAACACCATATATTTT.

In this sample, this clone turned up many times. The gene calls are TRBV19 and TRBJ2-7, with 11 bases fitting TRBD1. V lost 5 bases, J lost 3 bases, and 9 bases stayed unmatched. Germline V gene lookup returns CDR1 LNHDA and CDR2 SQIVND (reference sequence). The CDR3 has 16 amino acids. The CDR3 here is CASSSRTGGNSYEQYF. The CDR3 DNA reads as TGTGCCAGTAGTTCCCGGACAGGGGGCAATAGCTACGAGCAGTACTTC.

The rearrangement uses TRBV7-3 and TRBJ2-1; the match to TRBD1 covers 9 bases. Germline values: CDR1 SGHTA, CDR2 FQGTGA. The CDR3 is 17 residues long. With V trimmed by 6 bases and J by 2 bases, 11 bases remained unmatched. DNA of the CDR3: TGTGCCAGCAGTTTTACCCCCGGGACAGGGCCCTACAATGAGCAGTTCTTC. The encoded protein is CASSFTPGTGPYNEQFF.

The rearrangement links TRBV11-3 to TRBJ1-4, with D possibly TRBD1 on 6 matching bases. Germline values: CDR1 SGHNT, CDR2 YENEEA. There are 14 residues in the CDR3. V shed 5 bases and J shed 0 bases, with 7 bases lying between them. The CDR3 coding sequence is TGTGCCAGCAGCCACAGGGCAACTAATGAAAAACTGTTTTTT. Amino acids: CASSHRATNEKLFF.

CDR3 nucleotides: TGTGCCAGCACTCTGACAGATAATAGCAATCAGCCCCAGCATTTT. Its protein is CASTLTDNSNQPQHF. The rearrangement links TRBV2 to TRBJ1-5, with D possibly TRBD1 on 5 matching bases. Germline assignment: CDR1 SNHLY and CDR2 FYNNEI. V was trimmed by 7 bases and J by 0 bases, leaving 13 bases between them. The CDR3 covers 15 residues.

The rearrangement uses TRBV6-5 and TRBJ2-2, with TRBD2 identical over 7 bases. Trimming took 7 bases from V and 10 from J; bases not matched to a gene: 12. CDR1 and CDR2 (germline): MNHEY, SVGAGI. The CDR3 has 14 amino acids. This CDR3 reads CASTKSSGVEELFF. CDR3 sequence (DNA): TGTGCCAGCACGAAATCTAGCGGCGTCGAGGAGCTGTTTTTT.

CDR3 coding DNA: TGTGCCAGCAGTAAGGGAGGCGGCTATGGCTACACCTTC. Translation: CASSKGGGYGYTF. The V and J genes are TRBV9 and TRBJ1-2; the D is unclear. V was trimmed by 5 bases and J by 4 bases, leaving 12 bases between them. Per the germline V gene, CDR1 is SGDLS and CDR2 is YYNGEE. The CDR3 is made up of 13 amino acids.

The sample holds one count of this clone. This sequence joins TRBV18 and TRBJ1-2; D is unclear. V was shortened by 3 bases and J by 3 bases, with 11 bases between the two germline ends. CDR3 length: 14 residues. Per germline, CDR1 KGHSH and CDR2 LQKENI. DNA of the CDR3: TGTGCCAGCTCACCGACGGTAGGAGACTATGGCTACACCTTC. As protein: CASSPTVGDYGYTF.

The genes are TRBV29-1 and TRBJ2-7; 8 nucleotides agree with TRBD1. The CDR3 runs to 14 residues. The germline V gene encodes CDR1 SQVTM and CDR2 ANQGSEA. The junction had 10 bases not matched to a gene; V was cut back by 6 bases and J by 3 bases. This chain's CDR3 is CSVRADRGGYEQYF. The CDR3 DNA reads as TGCAGCGTCCGAGCTGACAGGGGAGGCTACGAGCAGTACTTC.

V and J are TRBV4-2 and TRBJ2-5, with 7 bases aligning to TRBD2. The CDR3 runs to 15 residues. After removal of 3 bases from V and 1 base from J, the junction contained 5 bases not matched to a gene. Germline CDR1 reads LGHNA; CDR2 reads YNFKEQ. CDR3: CASSQTLAVQETQYF. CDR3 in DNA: TGTGCCAGCAGCCAGACGCTAGCGGTCCAAGAGACCCAGTACTTC.

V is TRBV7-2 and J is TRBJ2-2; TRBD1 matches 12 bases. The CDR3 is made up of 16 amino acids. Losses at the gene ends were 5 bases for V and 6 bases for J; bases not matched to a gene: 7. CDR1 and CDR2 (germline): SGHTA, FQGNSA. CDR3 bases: TGTGCCAGCAGCGGGACAGGGGGCGCCGGGGCCGGGGAGCTGTTTTTT. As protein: CASSGTGGAGAGELFF.

CDR3 amino acids: CASSGTAFDGEKLFF. The DNA for the CDR3 is TGTGCCAGCAGTGGGACAGCCTTTGATGGTGAAAAACTGTTTTTT. V usage is TRBV2 and J usage is TRBJ1-4; TRBD1 is a possible D gene (6 bases). The CDR3 totals 15 residues. The germline V and J ends were trimmed by 4 bases and 7 bases, with 16 bases remaining between them. In germline, CDR1 is SNHLY, CDR2 FYNNEI.

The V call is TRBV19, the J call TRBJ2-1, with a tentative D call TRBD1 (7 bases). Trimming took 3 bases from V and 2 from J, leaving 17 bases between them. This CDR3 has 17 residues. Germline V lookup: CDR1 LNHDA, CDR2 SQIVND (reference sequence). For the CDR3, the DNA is TGTGCCAGTAGTATGCCAGGCGCAGGGGGGACCTACAATGAGCAGTTCTTC. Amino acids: CASSMPGAGGTYNEQFF.

In nucleotides, the CDR3 is TGTGCCAGTAGTCAGACAGGCAACACTGAAGCTTTCTTT. This translates into CASSQTGNTEAFF. V and J are TRBV19 and TRBJ1-1, with D perhaps TRBD1 (6 bases). CDR1 and CDR2 from the germline V gene are LNHDA and SQIVND (reference sequence). The CDR3 is 13 residues long. Trimming shortened V by 5 bases and J by 2 bases, and 9 bases separated the two germline ends.

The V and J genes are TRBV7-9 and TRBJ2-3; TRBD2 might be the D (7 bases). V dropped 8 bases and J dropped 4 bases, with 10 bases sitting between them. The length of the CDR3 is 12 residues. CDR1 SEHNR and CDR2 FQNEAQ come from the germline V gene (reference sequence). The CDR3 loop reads CASGGAPDTQYF. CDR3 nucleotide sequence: TGTGCCAGCGGGGGGGCGCCAGATACGCAGTATTTT.

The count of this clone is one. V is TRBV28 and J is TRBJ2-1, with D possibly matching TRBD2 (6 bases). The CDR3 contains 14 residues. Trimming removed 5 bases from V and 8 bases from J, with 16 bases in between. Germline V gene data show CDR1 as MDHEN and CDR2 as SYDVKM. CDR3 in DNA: TGTGCCAGCAGTCTCCGGACTACCGCCCATGAGCAGTTCTTC. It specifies CASSLRTTAHEQFF.

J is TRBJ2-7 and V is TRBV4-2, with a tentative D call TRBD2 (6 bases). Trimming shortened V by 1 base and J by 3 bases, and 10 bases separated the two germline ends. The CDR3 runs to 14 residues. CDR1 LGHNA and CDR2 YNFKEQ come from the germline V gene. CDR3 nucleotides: TGTGCCAGCAGCCAAGGACTAGGGTTCTACGAGCAGTACTTC. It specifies CASSQGLGFYEQYF.

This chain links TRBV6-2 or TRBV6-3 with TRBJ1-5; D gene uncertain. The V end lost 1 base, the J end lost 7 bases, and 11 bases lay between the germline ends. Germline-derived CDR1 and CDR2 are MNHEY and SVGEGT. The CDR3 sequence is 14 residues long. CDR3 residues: CASSYWGEGQPQHF. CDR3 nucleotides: TGTGCCAGCAGTTACTGGGGAGAAGGACAGCCCCAGCATTTT.

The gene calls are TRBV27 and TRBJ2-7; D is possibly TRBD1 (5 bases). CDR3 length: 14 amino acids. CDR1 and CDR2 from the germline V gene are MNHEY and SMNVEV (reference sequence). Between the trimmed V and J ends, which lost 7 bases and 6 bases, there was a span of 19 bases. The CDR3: CASNPKGIQGEQYF. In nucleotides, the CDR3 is TGTGCCAGCAACCCGAAAGGAATTCAGGGCGAGCAGTACTTC.

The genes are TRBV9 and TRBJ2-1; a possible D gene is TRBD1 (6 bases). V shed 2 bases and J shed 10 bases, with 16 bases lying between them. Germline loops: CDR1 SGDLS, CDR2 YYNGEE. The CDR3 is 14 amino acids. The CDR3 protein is CASSVLSRDREQFF. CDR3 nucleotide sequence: TGTGCCAGCAGCGTCCTGTCCCGAGACAGGGAGCAGTTCTTC.

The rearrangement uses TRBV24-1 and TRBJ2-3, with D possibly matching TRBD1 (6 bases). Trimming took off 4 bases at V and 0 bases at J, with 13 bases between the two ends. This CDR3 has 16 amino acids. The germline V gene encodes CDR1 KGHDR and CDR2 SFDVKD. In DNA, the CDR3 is TGTGCCACCAGTGACCAAGACAGGACTAGCACAGATACGCAGTATTTT. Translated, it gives CATSDQDRTSTDTQYF.

This CDR3 is CASNSGGNSYNSPLHF. CDR3 in DNA: TGTGCCAGCAACTCGGGGGGGAACTCCTATAATTCACCCCTCCACTTT. The chain couples TRBV28 to TRBJ1-6, with a weak D call TRBD1 (5 bases). Germline values: CDR1 MDHEN, CDR2 SYDVKM. Trimming pared 7 bases from V and 0 bases from J, leaving 13 bases between. The CDR3 extends over 16 amino acids.